Included here is one TCR beta chain sequence, with context. Its antigen is as yet unknown. The data were taken from a study of CD8+ T cells in alopecia areata. Findings and caveats of the study: Association of baseline CD8+ expansion with response is uncertain owing to one nonresponder. Lesional scalp, notably in alopecia totalis/universalis, had clonality above that of normal scalp.

Sequencing relied on a cDNA template that was reverse transcribed from extracted RNA. Sequencing used immunoSEQ multiplex PCR; TCRdb keeps in-frame clones, though not all of them. The table records about 110,000 clones, roughly three fifths of them present only once. The treatment denotes: oral pan-JAK inhibitor, 5-10 mg twice daily. Sorting of CD4+ and CD8+ T cells was performed on PBMCs. The CDR3 is 17 amino acids. Germline-derived CDR1 and CDR2 are SNHLY and FYNNEI. The ends were cut back, 6 bases at V and 5 bases at J, with 25 bases in the middle. This material consisted of CD8+ T cells sorted from blood, taken at week 24, from a patient treated with tofacitinib. This sequence originates from a human donor with alopecia areata. This chain links TRBV2 with TRBJ1-1; possible D gene TRBD1, 6 bases. This CDR3 reads CASSPHSSGAGKTEAFF. In nucleotides, the CDR3 is TGTGCCAGCAGCCCCCACTCGTCGGGGGCAGGGAAGACTGAAGCTTTCTTT.